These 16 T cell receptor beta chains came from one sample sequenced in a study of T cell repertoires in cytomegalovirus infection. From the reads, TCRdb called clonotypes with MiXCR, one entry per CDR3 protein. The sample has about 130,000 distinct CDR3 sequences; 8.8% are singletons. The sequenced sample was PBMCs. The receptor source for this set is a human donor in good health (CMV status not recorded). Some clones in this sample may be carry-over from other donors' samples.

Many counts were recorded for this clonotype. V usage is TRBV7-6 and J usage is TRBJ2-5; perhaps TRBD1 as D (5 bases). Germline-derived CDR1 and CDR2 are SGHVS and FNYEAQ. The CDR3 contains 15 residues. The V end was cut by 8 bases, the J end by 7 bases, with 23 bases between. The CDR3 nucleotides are TGTGCCAGCCGTCAGGGAATTAATAGTGAAGGGACCCAGTACTTC. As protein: CASRQGINSEGTQYF.

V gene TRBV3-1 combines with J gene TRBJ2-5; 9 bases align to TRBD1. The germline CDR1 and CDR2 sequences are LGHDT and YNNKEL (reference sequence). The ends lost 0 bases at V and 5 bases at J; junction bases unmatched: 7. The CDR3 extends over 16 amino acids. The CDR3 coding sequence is TGTGCCAGCAGCCAAGAAGTGGGGACAGGGAGTGAGACCCAGTACTTC. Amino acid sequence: CASSQEVGTGSETQYF.

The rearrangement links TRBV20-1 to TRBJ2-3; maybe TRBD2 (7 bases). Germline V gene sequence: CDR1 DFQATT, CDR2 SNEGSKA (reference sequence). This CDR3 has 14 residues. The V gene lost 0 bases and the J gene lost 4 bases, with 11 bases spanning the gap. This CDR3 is CSARDSGGADTQYF. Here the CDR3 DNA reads TGCAGTGCTAGAGATTCGGGGGGCGCAGATACGCAGTATTTT.

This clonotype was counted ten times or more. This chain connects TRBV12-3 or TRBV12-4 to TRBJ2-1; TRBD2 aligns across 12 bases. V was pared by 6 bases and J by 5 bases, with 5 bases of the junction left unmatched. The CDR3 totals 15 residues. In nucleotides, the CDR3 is TGTGCCAGCAGCCCTACTAGCGGGGGGAACAATGAGCAGTTCTTC. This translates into CASSPTSGGNNEQFF.

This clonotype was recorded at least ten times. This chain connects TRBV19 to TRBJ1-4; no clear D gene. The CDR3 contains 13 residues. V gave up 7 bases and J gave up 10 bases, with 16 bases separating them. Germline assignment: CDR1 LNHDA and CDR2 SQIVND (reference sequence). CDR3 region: CASIGLDGRKLFF. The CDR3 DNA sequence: TGTGCCAGTATCGGCCTGGACGGTCGAAAACTGTTTTTT.

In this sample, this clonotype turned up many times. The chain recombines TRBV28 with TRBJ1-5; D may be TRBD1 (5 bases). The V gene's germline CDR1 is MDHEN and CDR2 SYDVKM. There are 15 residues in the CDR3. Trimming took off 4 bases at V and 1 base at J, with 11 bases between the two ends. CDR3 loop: CASSSGWGSNQPQHF. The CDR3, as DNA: TGTGCCAGCAGTTCGGGGTGGGGGAGCAATCAGCCCCAGCATTTT.

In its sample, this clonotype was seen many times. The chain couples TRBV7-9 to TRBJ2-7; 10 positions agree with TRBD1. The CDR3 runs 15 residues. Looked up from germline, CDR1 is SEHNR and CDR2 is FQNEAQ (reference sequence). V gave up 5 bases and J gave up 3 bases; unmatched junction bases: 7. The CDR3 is CASSHAGDRGYEQYF. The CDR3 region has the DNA TGTGCCAGCAGCCACGCGGGGGACAGGGGCTACGAGCAGTACTTC. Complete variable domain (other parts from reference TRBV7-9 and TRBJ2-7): DTGVSQNPRHKITKRGQNVTFRCDPISEHNRLYWYRQTLGQGPEFLTYFQNEAQLEKSRLLSDRFSAERPKGSFSTLEIQRTEQGDSAMYLCASSHAGDRGYEQYFGPGTRLTVT.

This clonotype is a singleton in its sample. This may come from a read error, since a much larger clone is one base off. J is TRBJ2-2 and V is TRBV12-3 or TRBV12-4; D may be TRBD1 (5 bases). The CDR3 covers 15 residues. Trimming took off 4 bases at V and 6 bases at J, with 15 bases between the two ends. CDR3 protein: CASSSRQRLAGELFF. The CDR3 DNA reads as TGTGCCAGCAGTTCCCGACAGAGGCTTGCCGGGGAGCTGTTTTTT.

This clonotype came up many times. DNA for the CDR3: TGTGCCAGCAGTTATCAGGGACCAGATACGCAGTATTTT. It yields the protein CASSYQGPDTQYF. This chain connects TRBV6-2 or TRBV6-3 to TRBJ2-3; tentatively, D is TRBD1 or TRBD2 (5 bases each). With 3 bases removed from V and 4 bases from J, the gap between germline ends came to 8 bases. This CDR3 is 13 amino acids long. Germline V lookup: CDR1 MNHEY, CDR2 SVGEGT.

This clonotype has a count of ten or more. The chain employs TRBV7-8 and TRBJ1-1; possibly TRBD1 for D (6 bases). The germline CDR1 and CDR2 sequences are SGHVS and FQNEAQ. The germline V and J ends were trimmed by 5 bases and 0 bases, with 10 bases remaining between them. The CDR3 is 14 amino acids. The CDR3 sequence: CASSQGDMNTEAFF. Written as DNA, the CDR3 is TGTGCCAGCAGCCAAGGGGACATGAACACTGAAGCTTTCTTT.

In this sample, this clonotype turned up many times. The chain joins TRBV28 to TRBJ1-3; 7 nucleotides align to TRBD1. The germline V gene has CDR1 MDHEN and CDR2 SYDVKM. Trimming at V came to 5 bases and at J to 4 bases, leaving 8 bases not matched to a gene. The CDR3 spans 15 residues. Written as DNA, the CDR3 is TGTGCCAGCAGTACCCCGGACAGGAGAGGAAACACCATATATTTT. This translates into CASSTPDRRGNTIYF.

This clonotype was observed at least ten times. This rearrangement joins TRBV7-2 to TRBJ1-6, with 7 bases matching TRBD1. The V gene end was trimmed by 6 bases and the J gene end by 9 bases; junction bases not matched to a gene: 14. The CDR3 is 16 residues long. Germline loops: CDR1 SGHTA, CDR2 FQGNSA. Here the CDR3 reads CASRPGGGVIGSPLHF. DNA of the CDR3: TGTGCCAGCAGACCAGGGGGAGGTGTTATTGGTTCACCCCTCCACTTT.

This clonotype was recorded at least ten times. The CDR3 reads CASSLGVLTDTQYF. The CDR3 nucleotides read TGTGCCAGCAGCTTAGGGGTACTGACAGATACGCAGTATTTT. The chain links TRBV11-2 to TRBJ2-3; D is ambiguous. V dropped 1 base and J dropped 3 bases, with 8 bases sitting between them. The germline CDR1 and CDR2 sequences are SGHAT and FQNNGV. This CDR3 is built from 14 residues.

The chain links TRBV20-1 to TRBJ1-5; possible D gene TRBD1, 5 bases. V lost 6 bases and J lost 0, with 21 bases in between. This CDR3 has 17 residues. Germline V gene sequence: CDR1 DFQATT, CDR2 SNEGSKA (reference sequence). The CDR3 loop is CSARARGVGLSNQPQHF. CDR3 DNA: TGCAGTGCCAGGGCCCGGGGGGTGGGCCTTAGCAATCAGCCCCAGCATTTT.

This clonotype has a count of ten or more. The CDR3 DNA reads as TGTGCCTGGACAGATGGCAATCAGCCCCAGCATTTT. Translating gives CAWTDGNQPQHF. The gene calls are TRBV30 and TRBJ1-5; D is unclear. The length of the CDR3 is 12 residues. The V end lost 4 bases, the J end lost 2 bases, and 6 bases lay between the germline ends. Germline V gene data show CDR1 as GTSNPN and CDR2 as SVGIG (reference sequence).

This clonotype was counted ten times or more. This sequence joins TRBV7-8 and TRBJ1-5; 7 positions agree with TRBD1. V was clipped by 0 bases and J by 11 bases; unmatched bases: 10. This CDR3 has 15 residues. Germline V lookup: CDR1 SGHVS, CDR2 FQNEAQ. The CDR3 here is CASSLAGTAQIAQHF. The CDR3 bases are TGTGCCAGCAGCTTAGCGGGGACAGCCCAAATAGCCCAGCATTTT.